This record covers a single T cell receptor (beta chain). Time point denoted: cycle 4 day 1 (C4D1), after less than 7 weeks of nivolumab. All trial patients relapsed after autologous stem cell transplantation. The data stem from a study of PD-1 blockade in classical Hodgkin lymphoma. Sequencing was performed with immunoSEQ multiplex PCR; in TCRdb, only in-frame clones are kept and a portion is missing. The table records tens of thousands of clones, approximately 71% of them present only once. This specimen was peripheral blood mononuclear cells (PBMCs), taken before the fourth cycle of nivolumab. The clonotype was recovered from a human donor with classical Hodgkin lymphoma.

CDR3 nucleotides: TGTGCCAGCAGCGTATCGAGATGGCGGGGGGACGGAACCTACAATGAGCAGTTCTTC. It codes for CASSVSRWRGDGTYNEQFF. The chain couples TRBV9 to TRBJ2-1, with 8 bases fitting TRBD2. The CDR3 contains 19 residues. Trimming took 1 base from V and 2 from J; bases not matched to a gene: 14. Per the germline V gene, CDR1 is SGDLS and CDR2 is YYNGEE. The full variable domain, its missing parts supplied by reference TRBV9 and TRBJ2-1, is DSGVTQTPKHLITATGQRVTLRCSPRSGDLSVYWYQQSLDQGLQFLIQYYNGEERAKGNILERFSAQQFPDLHSELNLSSLELGDSALYFCASSVSRWRGDGTYNEQFFGPGTRLTVL.